One sample yielded the 30 T cell receptor beta chains listed below, sequenced in a study of blood T cell repertoires in COVID-19. Measured with immunoSEQ multiplex PCR; TCRdb has only the in-frame clones, and not every one. Of approximately 280,000 clones listed, roughly 90% were seen once; the top ten hold more than 7.5%. The sequencing input was peripheral blood. These receptors were collected from a man younger than 35 with active or convalescent COVID-19.

This clone was found once. The chain is built from TRBV5-1 and TRBJ2-1; 9 positions match TRBD2. With V trimmed by 1 base and J by 7 bases, 6 bases remained unmatched. Per germline, CDR1 SGHRS and CDR2 YFSETQ. The CDR3 length is 15 residues. The CDR3: CASSLNAGGLNEQFF. CDR3 sequence (DNA): TGCGCCAGCAGCTTGAACGCGGGGGGGCTTAATGAGCAGTTCTTC.

The chain uses TRBV3-1 (or the pseudogene TRBV3-2) and TRBJ1-1, with 8 bases that match TRBD1. The V segment lost 0 bases and the J segment 5 bases; nucleotides outside the gene matches: 5. The germline CDR1 and CDR2 sequences are LGHDT and YNNKEL (reference sequence). The CDR3 runs to 15 residues. The CDR3 loop is CASSQESDRGTEAFF. Written as DNA, the CDR3 is TGTGCCAGCAGCCAAGAAAGCGACAGGGGTACTGAAGCTTTCTTT.

The chain joins TRBV13 to TRBJ1-5, with TRBD1 matching 12 bases. The CDR3 covers 18 residues. Trimming removed 3 bases from V and 5 bases from J; junction bases left unmatched: 11. Germline-derived CDR1 and CDR2 are PRHDT and FYEKMQ (reference sequence). DNA for the CDR3: TGTGCCAGCAGCTTTACCGGGACAGGGGGCGAGGAGGATCAGCCCCAGCATTTT. Its translation: CASSFTGTGGEEDQPQHF.

The chain has TRBV6-5 and TRBJ1-5; D remains ambiguous. V was shortened by 0 bases and J by 9 bases, with 15 bases between the two germline ends. Germline assignment: CDR1 MNHEY and CDR2 SVGAGI. The CDR3 sequence is 15 residues long. CDR3 in DNA: TGTGCCAGCAGTTACTCATCGGAGGCTGACGGGCCCCAGCATTTT. It specifies CASSYSSEADGPQHF.

This clone was seen once. The chain joins TRBV15 to TRBJ2-7, with D tentatively TRBD2 (5 bases). CDR1 is LNHNV and CDR2 is YYDKDF in the germline V gene (reference sequence). V was clipped by 0 bases and J by 1 base, with 16 bases between them. The CDR3 spans 17 residues. CDR3 region: CATSRDLGRVRSYEQYF. DNA for the CDR3: TGTGCCACCAGCAGAGATTTAGGGCGGGTCCGATCCTACGAGCAGTACTTC.

As concerns this clone: In the same sample, other DNA sequences code for this CDR3. V gene TRBV19 combines with J gene TRBJ2-1; 10 nucleotides agree with TRBD2. Germline V gene sequence: CDR1 LNHDA, CDR2 SQIVND (reference sequence). The CDR3 loop spans 15 amino acids. The V gene end was trimmed by 6 bases and the J gene end by 0 bases; junction bases not matched to a gene: 2. Here the CDR3 DNA reads TGTGCCAGTAGCACTAGCGGGGACTCCTACAATGAGCAGTTCTTC. It encodes CASSTSGDSYNEQFF.

The table lists this clone with a count of one. The chain combines TRBV9 with TRBJ2-3; 7 bases match TRBD1. The CDR3 has 13 amino acids. CDR1 and CDR2 from the germline V gene are SGDLS and YYNGEE. The J segment lost 2 bases and the V segment lost 7 bases, leaving 4 bases of the junction unmatched. As DNA, the CDR3 is TGTGCCAGCCAGGGACAGTACACAGATACGCAGTATTTT. Translation gives CASQGQYTDTQYF.

This chain uses TRBV5-1 with TRBJ2-7; D is perhaps TRBD2 (6 bases). CDR1 is SGHRS and CDR2 is YFSETQ in the germline V gene. V gave up 1 base and J gave up 6 bases, with 8 bases separating them. The CDR3 runs to 12 residues. CDR3 coding DNA: TGCGCCAGCAGCTTGTGGGGGGTCGAGCAGTACTTC. It translates to CASSLWGVEQYF.

This rearrangement joins TRBV27 to TRBJ2-1, with 8 bases that match TRBD1. After removal of 7 bases from V and 6 bases from J, the junction contained 8 bases not matched to a gene. Germline V lookup: CDR1 MNHEY, CDR2 SMNVEV (reference sequence). The CDR3 has 14 residues. CDR3 in amino acids: CASTRTGFGNEQFF. The CDR3 bases are TGTGCCAGCACCCGGACAGGGTTCGGCAATGAGCAGTTCTTC.

CDR3 residues: CASPRGGQPQHF. CDR3 nucleotide sequence: TGTGCCAGCCCCCGGGGAGGACAGCCCCAGCATTTT. This chain joins TRBV9 and TRBJ1-5; no clear D gene. Germline values: CDR1 SGDLS, CDR2 YYNGEE. The CDR3 is 12 amino acids. Trimming stripped 7 bases from V and 7 bases from J, with 12 bases between.

The chain uses TRBV7-6 and TRBJ2-1, with 8 bases matching TRBD2. V gave up 3 bases and J gave up 1 base; unmatched junction bases: 5. Germline loops: CDR1 SGHVS, CDR2 FNYEAQ. The CDR3 length is 16 residues. The DNA of the CDR3 is TGTGCCAGCAGCTTTCCCCGGGGGGGGTCCTACAATGAGCAGTTCTTC. Translation: CASSFPRGGSYNEQFF.

This chain joins TRBV5-6 and TRBJ1-1; TRBD1 matches at 7 bases. The CDR3 is made up of 15 amino acids. Losses at the gene ends were 4 bases for V and 10 bases for J; bases not matched to a gene: 16. Per the germline V gene, CDR1 is SGHDT and CDR2 is YYEEEE. CDR3 bases: TGTGCCAGCAGCCCCCCTTGGAACAGGGGTGTAATAGCTTTCTTT. It is translated as CASSPPWNRGVIAFF.

The chain employs TRBV7-6 and TRBJ2-1, with 11 bases that match TRBD2. V lost 6 bases, J lost 4 bases, and 5 bases stayed unmatched. The germline V gene encodes CDR1 SGHVS and CDR2 FNYEAQ. There are 15 residues in the CDR3. CDR3 sequence reads: CASRKLAGEYNEQFF. The CDR3 DNA sequence: TGTGCCAGCAGGAAACTAGCGGGGGAGTACAATGAGCAGTTCTTC.

V gene TRBV6-2 or TRBV6-3 combines with J gene TRBJ2-3; TRBD2 matches at 11 bases. The junction had 7 bases not matched to a gene; V was cut back by 4 bases and J by 4 bases. CDR3 size: 16 residues. Germline V gene lookup returns CDR1 MNHEY and CDR2 SVGEGT. CDR3 amino acids: CASSSVAGGPSDTQYF. The CDR3 DNA follows: TGTGCCAGCAGTTCCGTAGCGGGGGGGCCATCAGATACGCAGTATTTT.

V usage is TRBV4-2 and J usage is TRBJ1-5; D is unresolved. The germline gives CDR1 LGHNA, CDR2 YNFKEQ. The CDR3 runs to 14 residues. The V and J ends lost 1 base and 3 bases respectively, with 7 bases between them. In DNA, the CDR3 is TGTGCCAGCAGCCAAGGAACAGTCAATCAGCCCCAGCATTTT. Encoded protein: CASSQGTVNQPQHF.

The rearrangement joins TRBV10-3 to TRBJ2-7; a possible D gene is TRBD2 (7 bases). V was trimmed by 2 bases and J by 5 bases, leaving 16 bases between them. The CDR3 sequence is 15 residues long. CDR1 is ENHRY and CDR2 is SYGVKD in the germline V gene. Here the CDR3 DNA reads TGTGCCATCAGTGAGACGAGGGGGGGGCAAAACGAGCAGTACTTC. This encodes CAISETRGGQNEQYF.

This chain connects TRBV10-2 to TRBJ1-1; 7 bases match TRBD1. CDR3 length equals 12 residues. Germline-derived CDR1 and CDR2 are WSHSY and SAAADI. CDR3 DNA: TGCGGGACAGGCCCCATGAACACTGAAGCTTTCTTT. It translates to CGTGPMNTEAFF.

This chain connects TRBV6-5 to TRBJ1-2; possible D gene TRBD1, 5 bases. From germline, CDR1 is MNHEY and CDR2 SVGAGI. The CDR3 is 13 amino acids. Trimming shortened V by 2 bases and J by 1 base, and 5 bases separated the two germline ends. The CDR3 DNA reads as TGTGCCAGCAGTTACGACAGTAACTATGGCTACACCTTC. Its protein is CASSYDSNYGYTF.

V usage is TRBV3-1 (or the pseudogene TRBV3-2) and J usage is TRBJ2-1; 14 bases map to TRBD2. The CDR3 spans 17 residues. The trim removed 4 bases at V and 0 bases at J, leaving 2 bases unmatched. Germline CDR1 LGHDT, CDR2 YNNKEL (reference sequence). CDR3 amino acids: CASSRGLAGGSYNEQFF. CDR3 nucleotide sequence: TGTGCCAGCAGCCGAGGACTAGCGGGGGGCTCCTACAATGAGCAGTTCTTC.

The chain has TRBV6-5 and TRBJ1-6; no definite D call. CDR1 and CDR2 (germline): MNHEY, SVGAGI. V was cut by 2 bases and J by 5 bases, with 10 bases left in between. The CDR3 contains 15 residues. CDR3 nucleotide sequence: TGTGCCAGCAGTTACGGGCAGACACATAATTCACCCCTCCACTTT. This codes for CASSYGQTHNSPLHF.

The chain joins TRBV7-9 to TRBJ1-6; 8 bases fit TRBD1. Trimming took 3 bases from V and 7 from J; bases not matched to a gene: 8. The CDR3 length is 16 residues. The germline V gene encodes CDR1 SEHNR and CDR2 FQNEAQ (reference sequence). In DNA, the CDR3 is TGTGCCAGCAGCTTGTCCGGGACAGGAGAAAATTCACCCCTCCACTTT. Its translation is CASSLSGTGENSPLHF.

The chain couples TRBV6-5 to TRBJ2-7; 10 bases align to TRBD1. This CDR3 comprises 15 residues. The V segment lost 6 bases and the J segment 4 bases; nucleotides outside the gene matches: 9. Germline CDR1 reads MNHEY; CDR2 reads SVGAGI. CDR3 DNA: TGTGCCAGCAGATTACTGGGACAGGGGTATTACGAGCAGTACTTC. Translating gives CASRLLGQGYYEQYF.

Points on this clone: Other DNA sequences in the sample encode the same CDR3. The chain carries TRBV7-9 and TRBJ1-5; D is uncertain. This CDR3 is built from 13 residues. Germline V CDR1 and CDR2: SEHNR, FQNEAQ (reference sequence). V was clipped by 1 base and J by 7 bases, with 8 bases between them. In nucleotides, the CDR3 is TGTGCCAGCAGCTTAGGCGGAGGGCAGCCCCAGCATTTT. It yields the protein CASSLGGGQPQHF.

The chain joins TRBV19 to TRBJ2-5; 7 bases line up with TRBD2. CDR3 length: 14 amino acids. Per the germline V gene, CDR1 is LNHDA and CDR2 is SQIVND (reference sequence). After removal of 2 bases from V and 3 bases from J, the junction contained 3 bases not matched to a gene. The DNA of the CDR3 is TGTGCCAGTAGTATACGCCTAGCGGAAGAGACCCAGTACTTC. This codes for CASSIRLAEETQYF.

This clone was picked up a small number of times. The CDR3: CASSQERGREQYF. In DNA, the CDR3 is TGTGCCAGCAGCCAAGAGCGGGGGCGCGAGCAGTACTTC. J is TRBJ2-7 and V is TRBV3-1 (or the pseudogene TRBV3-2); weak D call: TRBD2 (7 bases). This CDR3 is 13 amino acids long. From germline, CDR1 is LGHDT and CDR2 YNNKEL (reference sequence). Trimming stripped 0 bases from V and 6 bases from J, with 9 bases between.

CDR3 bases: TGTGCCAGCAGCTTAGTGCGGAGTAGCGGGGTCTACAATGAGCAGTTCTTC. Translated: CASSLVRSSGVYNEQFF. This chain connects TRBV13 to TRBJ2-1, with TRBD2 matching 8 bases. The J segment lost 3 bases and the V segment lost 1 base, leaving 8 bases of the junction unmatched. Germline loops: CDR1 PRHDT, CDR2 FYEKMQ (reference sequence). The CDR3 extends over 17 amino acids.

The genes are TRBV4-1 and TRBJ2-3; D is uncertain. Trimming took off 8 bases at V and 0 bases at J, with 12 bases between the two ends. The V gene's germline CDR1 is MGHRA and CDR2 YSYEKL. This CDR3 spans 14 amino acids. The CDR3 DNA is TGCGCCAGCTCGAACAGTGAGAGCACAGATACGCAGTATTTT. Translated: CASSNSESTDTQYF.

The chain uses TRBV7-5 and TRBJ1-6; the table's D call TRBD1 went unverified against the DNA. TRBV7-5 is a pseudogene segment. The CDR3 sequence is 16 residues long. As DNA, the CDR3 is TGTGCCAGGTCCCGGGACAGGGATTGGAGGAATTCACCCCTCCACTTT. It yields the protein CARSRDRDWRNSPLHF.

This rearrangement joins TRBV11-2 to TRBJ1-3; 7 positions agree with TRBD1. This CDR3 spans 15 amino acids. V gave up 5 bases and J gave up 4 bases; unmatched junction bases: 8. Germline values: CDR1 SGHAT, CDR2 FQNNGV. CDR3 sequence: CASSHIQGRGNTIYF. In DNA, the CDR3 is TGTGCCAGCAGCCACATACAGGGGAGGGGAAACACCATATATTTT.

The V gene is TRBV4-1, the J gene TRBJ2-5; D perhaps matches TRBD2 (6 bases). The CDR3 loop spans 16 amino acids. Germline loops: CDR1 MGHRA, CDR2 YSYEKL. V was clipped by 1 base and J by 2 bases, with 14 bases between them. CDR3 coding DNA: TGCGCCAGCAGCCAAGCATTCGGGAGAAAACAAGAGACCCAGTACTTC. Translating it yields CASSQAFGRKQETQYF.